This T cell receptor (beta chain) was identified in a study of control samples from healthy donors and cancer patients. CDR3 length: 12 amino acids. V shed 3 bases and J shed 10 bases, with 10 bases lying between them. Here immunoSEQ multiplex PCR was the method, and the copy in TCRdb shows in-frame clones only, minus some. This table holds around 140,000 clones, roughly 93% found once. The sequenced sample was blood. J is TRBJ1-5 and V is TRBV12-3 or TRBV12-4; D unclear. This receptor was taken from a man aged 18 to 30 in good health. CDR3 nucleotides: TGTGCCAGCAGTTTTGAGGGTTTACCCCAGCATTTT. This gives the protein CASSFEGLPQHF.